A selection of T cell receptor beta chains follows, all from one sample in a study of post-analysis software for immune sequencing data. A single record per CDR3 protein comes from TCRdb applying MiXCR to the PCR reads. In the table there are some 890,000 distinct CDR3 sequences, about 53% of which are singletons. The sample was blood. The receptors were gathered from a girl aged 5-17 years with multiple sclerosis. The CDR3 runs from the conserved cysteine through the conserved F or W. A D gene is named only where the DNA matches it firmly. Not every row has a clone size; where given, it reads once, few, many or a size class.

D | J | V | size | DNA | CDR3
TRBD2 | TRBJ2-5 | TRBV7-9 | - | TGTGCCAGCAGCTTAGCGGGGAGGGAGGAAGAGACCCAGTACTTC | CASSLAGREEETQYF
- | TRBJ2-7 | TRBV14 | - | TGTGCCAGCAGCTCACCCCAGGGATCCCAGTACTTC | CASSSPQGSQYF
TRBD1 | TRBJ1-1 | TRBV5-1 | - | TGCGCCAGCAGCTTGGAGGGGACAGGGGTGGTTCGAGCTTTCTTT | CASSLEGTGVVRAFF
TRBD1 | TRBJ2-7 | TRBV20-1 | - | TGCAGTGCTACCTCTCCTCGACGAGGGGGCGGCGAGCAGTACTTC | CSATSPRRGGGEQYF
- | TRBJ1-1 | TRBV9 | - | TGTGCCAGCAGCGTAGCCGGGTCGGGGGACACTGAAGCTTTCTTT | CASSVAGSGDTEAFF
- | TRBJ2-7 | TRBV20-1 | few | TGCAGTGCTAGAGGGTTTTCTCCCTACGAGCAGTACTTC | CSARGFSPYEQYF
- | TRBJ2-1 | TRBV7-9 | once | TGTGCCAGCAGCTCAATGGACTCACCCACGGGGGAGCAGTTCTTC | CASSSMDSPTGEQFF
- | TRBJ1-6 | TRBV4-1 | - | TGCGCCAGCAGCCAAGACAGGGACTTTAGTTCACCCCTCCACTTT | CASSQDRDFSSPLHF
TRBD1 | TRBJ2-3 | TRBV5-5 | few | TGTGCCAGCAGCTTGAGCAGGGGGCAGACCTACACAGATACGCAGTATTTT | CASSLSRGQTYTDTQYF
- | TRBJ2-5 | TRBV27 | few | TGTGCCAGCAGTCCCATCACCGTACAGGGAATCCAAGAGACCCAGTACTTC | CASSPITVQGIQETQYF
- | TRBJ2-7 | TRBV20-1 | - | TGCAGTGCTAGAGGACAGACCGAATTGGAGCAGTACTTC | CSARGQTELEQYF
TRBD2 | TRBJ2-1 | TRBV24-1 | - | TGTGCCACCAGTGACGGGGGACTAACGGGATTCTATGAGCAGTTCTTC | CATSDGGLTGFYEQFF
TRBD2 | TRBJ2-3 | TRBV29-1 | few | TGCAGCGTATTAGCGGGGCCATACACAGATACGCAGTATTTT | CSVLAGPYTDTQYF
- | TRBJ2-5 | TRBV5-6 | - | TGCGCCAGCAGCTTGGACGGCCATGGGGACAAGCAGTACTTC | CASSLDGHGDKQYF
TRBD1 | TRBJ2-3 | TRBV5-5 | few | TGTGCCAGCAGCCGCAGGGACAGTCTAACAGATACGCAGTATTTT | CASSRRDSLTDTQYF
TRBD2 | TRBJ2-1 | TRBV25-1 | few | TGTGCCAGCAGTGACCTAGCGGGAGGGTACAATGAGCAGTTCTTC | CASSDLAGGYNEQFF
- | TRBJ2-1 | TRBV7-9 | - | TGTGCCAGCAGCTTAGCGGGGACAACGACTTTCGGTGAGCAGTTCTTC | CASSLAGTTTFGEQFF
- | TRBJ2-1 | TRBV12-3/TRBV12-4 | few | TGTGCCAGCAGTTTTACTTCGGGGAATGAGCAGTTCTTC | CASSFTSGNEQFF
- | TRBJ2-3 | TRBV12-3/TRBV12-4 | - | TGTGCCAGCAGGTCCGGTCTCCGGGACGATACGCAGTATTTT | CASRSGLRDDTQYF
- | TRBJ1-2 | TRBV20-1 | few | TGCAGTGCATTCTCGAGGACTAACTATGGCTACACCTTC | CSAFSRTNYGYTF